These 24 T cell receptor beta chains share one sample of origin, sequenced in a study of blood T cells in healthy people across ages. Together with a sample-barcoded 5' primer, a J-beta primer mix was included in a second PCR lasting roughly 6 to 12 cycles. TCRdb redid the calling of the 5' RACE reads with MiXCR, one entry per CDR3 protein. The table has fewer than 700,000 distinct CDR3 sequences, approximately 40% seen once; the top ten hold around 30%. What was sequenced was blood. The receptors were sampled from an elderly man in good health.

The chain is built from TRBV7-6 and TRBJ2-5, with a tentative D call TRBD1 (6 bases). Trimming shortened V by 5 bases and J by 1 base, and 14 bases separated the two germline ends. The CDR3 is made up of 15 amino acids. Per germline, CDR1 SGHVS and CDR2 FNYEAQ. The CDR3 DNA follows: TGTGCCAGCAGCCTAGAACCGGACAGCCAAGAGACCCAGTACTTC. It encodes CASSLEPDSQETQYF.

The chain has TRBV12-3 or TRBV12-4 and TRBJ2-7; 10 bases agree with TRBD1. CDR3 length: 15 residues. Germline trimming cut 6 bases from V and 5 bases from J; bases unmatched to any gene: 10. The CDR3 coding sequence is TGTGCCAGCAGACCAACGACAGGGGGCTACAACGAGCAGTACTTC. It codes for CASRPTTGGYNEQYF.

There are many counts of this clonotype. This chain joins TRBV6-2 or TRBV6-3 and TRBJ2-6; a weak D match, TRBD2 (6 bases). CDR3 length: 16 residues. Germline V gene sequence: CDR1 MNHEY, CDR2 SVGEGT. Deletions cut 6 bases from V and 0 bases from J, with 12 bases between. CDR3 sequence reads: CASSKGGLSGANVLTF. CDR3 nucleotides: TGTGCCAGCAGCAAAGGAGGGCTCTCTGGGGCCAACGTCCTGACTTTC.

This clonotype was seen once. The rearrangement links TRBV18 to TRBJ2-1; no reliable D call. Germline V gene sequence: CDR1 KGHSH, CDR2 LQKENI. The CDR3 runs 17 residues. V lost 0 bases and J lost 10, with 22 bases in between. The CDR3 here is CASSPPSLGLDGREQFF. The CDR3 DNA reads as TGTGCCAGCTCACCACCATCATTAGGGTTAGATGGTAGGGAGCAGTTCTTC.

V usage is TRBV6-5 and J usage is TRBJ2-5, with D uncertain. V was clipped by 7 bases and J by 1 base, with 10 bases between them. Germline V lookup: CDR1 MNHEY, CDR2 SVGAGI. This CDR3 has 13 residues. CDR3 loop: CASTPTSQETQYF. CDR3 in DNA: TGTGCCAGCACCCCCACAAGCCAAGAGACCCAGTACTTC.

This rearrangement joins TRBV7-2 to TRBJ2-5; TRBD1 matches 11 bases. Germline values: CDR1 SGHTA, CDR2 FQGNSA. V shed 5 bases and J 5 bases; nucleotides not matched to a gene: 7. CDR3 length: 15 residues. Written as DNA, the CDR3 is TGTGCCAGCAGCATTGGACAGGGGGCCGCGGAGACCCAGTACTTC. Translation gives CASSIGQGAAETQYF.

V and J are TRBV20-1 and TRBJ1-5; D is possibly TRBD1 (5 bases). V gave up 0 bases and J gave up 3 bases, with 12 bases separating them. The CDR3 totals 15 residues. CDR1 is DFQATT, CDR2 SNEGSKA, per germline (reference sequence). This CDR3 is CSARDQRRDNQPQHF. CDR3 in DNA: TGCAGTGCTAGAGATCAGCGCAGGGACAATCAGCCCCAGCATTTT.

This clonotype has more than one count but fewer than ten. The CDR3, as DNA: TGCGCCAGCAGCCGCACAGGGATCCAATCACCCCTCCACTTT. It encodes CASSRTGIQSPLHF. J is TRBJ1-6 and V is TRBV5-1; possibly TRBD1 for D (6 bases). Trimming took off 4 bases at V and 10 bases at J, with 15 bases between the two ends. The CDR3 runs 14 residues. Germline V gene lookup returns CDR1 SGHRS and CDR2 YFSETQ.

This clonotype was recorded a few times. This rearrangement joins TRBV20-1 to TRBJ1-1; the D is unclear. The germline CDR1 and CDR2 sequences are DFQATT and SNEGSKA (reference sequence). Trimming took 5 bases from V and 4 from J, leaving 11 bases between them. The length of the CDR3 is 12 residues. The CDR3 sequence: CSAPGSGTEAFF. The CDR3 DNA reads as TGCAGTGCTCCGGGGTCGGGCACTGAAGCTTTCTTT.

This chain uses TRBV7-2 with TRBJ2-3; no firm D call. CDR1 SGHTA and CDR2 FQGNSA come from the germline V gene. The CDR3 runs to 15 residues. The ends were cut back, 5 bases at V and 1 base at J, with 13 bases in the middle. CDR3 sequence: CASSRLVSGTDTQYF. The CDR3 nucleotides read TGTGCCAGCAGCCGGCTGGTGTCTGGCACAGATACGCAGTATTTT.

This clonotype occurred once. A single base separates this from a much larger clone, so it may be a read error. V usage is TRBV6-2 or TRBV6-3 and J usage is TRBJ2-1; D may be TRBD1 (6 bases). The CDR3 is made up of 12 amino acids. Germline V gives CDR1 MNHEY, CDR2 SVGEGT. The CDR3 loop reads CASGYGGDEQFF. CDR3 DNA: TGTGCCAGCGGTTATGGGGGCGATGAGCAGTTCTTC.

The V and J genes are TRBV6-2 or TRBV6-3 and TRBJ2-5; D ambiguous. The germline V and J ends were trimmed by 8 bases and 4 bases, with 17 bases remaining between them. The germline V gene has CDR1 MNHEY and CDR2 SVGEGT. The CDR3 has 14 amino acids. The DNA of the CDR3 is TGTGCCAGCTCTCCTGACCCGGGTTCAGAGACCCAGTACTTC. Its translation is CASSPDPGSETQYF.

This clonotype showed up just a few times. DNA for the CDR3: TGTGCCAGCAGCTTAGTTCAGGACAAGGGCTACGAGCAGTACTTC. Its translation: CASSLVQDKGYEQYF. The chain uses TRBV7-2 and TRBJ2-7, with a weak D call TRBD1 (5 bases). Deletions cut 1 base from V and 3 bases from J, with 13 bases between. CDR3 length: 15 amino acids. The germline V gene has CDR1 SGHTA and CDR2 FQGNSA.

In this sample, this clonotype turned up once. The CDR3 is CASSPVVATSSYNEQFF. The CDR3 nucleotides are TGTGCCAGCAGCCCCGTCGTAGCCACGAGCTCCTACAATGAGCAGTTCTTC. V and J are TRBV9 and TRBJ2-1; D call uncertain. Germline V gene data show CDR1 as SGDLS and CDR2 as YYNGEE. CDR3 length equals 17 residues. Between the trimmed V and J ends, which lost 4 bases and 0 bases, there was a span of 17 bases.

V gene TRBV7-2 combines with J gene TRBJ2-3; 9 positions agree with TRBD2. Germline V CDR1 and CDR2: SGHTA, FQGNSA. With V trimmed by 3 bases and J by 8 bases, 15 bases remained unmatched. The CDR3 consists of 17 residues. CDR3 residues: CASSFRTSERTRVTQYF. Here the CDR3 DNA reads TGTGCCAGCAGCTTCAGGACTAGCGAACGTACACGTGTTACGCAGTATTTT.

At least ten counts were recorded for this clonotype. The chain joins TRBV29-1 to TRBJ2-5; D gene uncertain. The CDR3 contains 13 residues. The germline V and J ends were trimmed by 1 base and 2 bases, with 8 bases remaining between them. Germline CDR1 reads SQVTM; CDR2 reads ANQGSEA. CDR3 protein: CSVEGLAQETQYF. DNA for the CDR3: TGCAGCGTTGAAGGGTTAGCACAAGAGACCCAGTACTTC. The full variable domain, with the rest looked up from reference TRBV29-1 and TRBJ2-5, is SAVISQKPSRDICQRGTSLTIQCQVDSQVTMMFWYRQQPGQSLTLIATANQGSEATYESGFVIDKFPISRPNLTFSTLTVSNMSPEDSSIYLCSVEGLAQETQYFGPGTRLLVL.

The chain carries TRBV5-4 and TRBJ2-5, with 7 bases that match TRBD1. Germline trimming cut 3 bases from V and 4 bases from J; bases unmatched to any gene: 6. Germline-derived CDR1 and CDR2 are SGHNT and YYREEE (reference sequence). This CDR3 region has 14 residues. The CDR3 coding sequence is TGTGCCAGCAGCTCGACAGGGCCGGGAGAGACCCAGTACTTC. Translated, it gives CASSSTGPGETQYF.

This clonotype appeared a few times. The rearrangement uses TRBV18 and TRBJ2-5; 8 nucleotides agree with TRBD2. Germline CDR1 KGHSH, CDR2 LQKENI. The CDR3 extends over 16 amino acids. The V gene end was trimmed by 2 bases and the J gene end by 5 bases; junction bases not matched to a gene: 10. Here the CDR3 reads CASSPAEGLVGETQYF. The CDR3 DNA reads as TGTGCCAGCTCACCAGCGGAGGGACTAGTCGGGGAGACCCAGTACTTC.

The J gene is TRBJ2-2, the V gene TRBV7-3; the match to TRBD1 covers 10 bases. The V gene end was trimmed by 5 bases and the J gene end by 10 bases; junction bases not matched to a gene: 4. CDR1 SGHTA and CDR2 FQGTGA come from the germline V gene. The CDR3 runs 13 residues. The CDR3 coding sequence is TGTGCCAGCAGCCGGGACAGGGGAGAGGAGCTGTTTTTT. It yields the protein CASSRDRGEELFF.

This clonotype was seen more than once but under ten times. V is TRBV20-1 and J is TRBJ1-5, with 7 bases lining up with TRBD1. Germline lookup yields CDR1 DFQATT and CDR2 SNEGSKA (reference sequence). This CDR3 has 15 residues. V shed 2 bases and J 4 bases; nucleotides not matched to a gene: 8. The DNA of the CDR3 is TGCAGTGCTAGACGTTCGGGACAGCTGAATCAGCCCCAGCATTTT. Its translation: CSARRSGQLNQPQHF.

The sample holds many counts of this clonotype. CDR3 bases: TGCAGTGCCCTCGGGGCTAGCGGTTACAATGAGCAGTTCTTC. Its translation: CSALGASGYNEQFF. The chain carries TRBV20-1 and TRBJ2-1; 7 bases are shared with TRBD2. The germline V gene encodes CDR1 DFQATT and CDR2 SNEGSKA (reference sequence). The CDR3 consists of 14 residues. Trimming took 6 bases from V and 4 from J; bases not matched to a gene: 9.

The chain has TRBV4-1 and TRBJ2-1, with 10 bases that match TRBD2. The V gene end was trimmed by 1 base and the J gene end by 8 bases; junction bases not matched to a gene: 23. Germline values: CDR1 MGHRA, CDR2 YSYEKL. The CDR3 contains 21 residues. Here the CDR3 reads CASSQGAGGAPSGRALHEQFF. DNA of the CDR3: TGCGCCAGCAGCCAAGGAGCCGGCGGGGCACCGAGCGGGAGGGCCTTGCATGAGCAGTTCTTC.

This chain uses TRBV6-5 with TRBJ1-5, with D uncertain. The CDR3 has 15 amino acids. Deletions cut 6 bases from V and 8 bases from J, with 20 bases between. Germline V CDR1 and CDR2: MNHEY, SVGAGI. The CDR3 DNA reads as TGTGCCAGCAGACTCAAACGGCGGATCCTAGAGCCCCAGCATTTT. It is translated as CASRLKRRILEPQHF.

This rearrangement joins TRBV6-2 or TRBV6-3 to TRBJ2-1; 14 bases are a match to TRBD2. Trimming removed 7 bases from V and 9 bases from J; junction bases left unmatched: 11. Germline CDR1 MNHEY, CDR2 SVGEGT. The CDR3 runs to 16 residues. The CDR3 region has the DNA TGTGCCAGCAACCCGGGACTAGCGGGAGTTAATCGTGAGCAGTTCTTC. Its protein product is CASNPGLAGVNREQFF.